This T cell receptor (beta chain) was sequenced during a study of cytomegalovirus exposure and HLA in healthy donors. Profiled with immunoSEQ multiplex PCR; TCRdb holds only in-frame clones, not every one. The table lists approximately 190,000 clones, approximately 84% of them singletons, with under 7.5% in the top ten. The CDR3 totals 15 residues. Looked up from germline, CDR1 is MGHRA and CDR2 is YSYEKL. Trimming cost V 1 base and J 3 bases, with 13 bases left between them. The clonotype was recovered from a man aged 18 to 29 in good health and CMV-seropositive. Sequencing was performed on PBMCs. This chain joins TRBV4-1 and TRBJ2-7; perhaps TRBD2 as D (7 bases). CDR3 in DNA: TGCGCCAGCAGCCAAGTTAGGGGGGAGGGCTACGAGCAGTACTTC. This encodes CASSQVRGEGYEQYF.